The sequence of this T cell receptor (beta chain) was determined in a study of blood T cell repertoires in COVID-19. Authors' processing steps: Reference gene primer amplification gave nucleated cell count estimates. Generated by immunoSEQ multiplex PCR, the TCRdb table keeps only in-frame clones and is missing some. V, J and clone size are taken as reported in that table, and D and trimming were inferred from the DNA itself. The sample holds 180,000 or so clones, around four fifths seen once. This clone has only one observation. Researchers sorted participants into cohorts using their self-reported clinical history. CDR1 MNHNS and CDR2 SASEGT come from the germline V gene. The V gene lost 2 bases and the J gene lost 3 bases, with 11 bases spanning the gap. The CDR3 runs 14 residues.

V gene TRBV6-1 combines with J gene TRBJ2-7; a possible D gene is TRBD1 (5 bases). The receptor's source is a woman aged 55-70 years who had recovered from COVID-19. Sequenced sample: PBMCs or T cells enriched from blood (not recorded which). In nucleotides, the CDR3 is TGTGCCAGCAGTGAAATGGGGCTAAGCTACGAGCAGTACTTC. Its translation is CASSEMGLSYEQYF.